These 8 T cell receptor beta chains originate from one sample sequenced in a study of cytomegalovirus exposure and HLA in healthy donors (dated by TCRdb to between 2016 and 2019). The library was generated by the immunoSEQ multiplex PCR assay. For the multiplex PCR, a mixture combining 60 forward primers for TCR Vbeta segments and 13 reverse primers for TCR Jbeta segments was used. The table comes from immuneACCESS by way of TCRdb, which keeps in-frame sequences with V and J called. Part of the clones is missing from these tables; in studies checked, under half for an unresolved V gene and the rest for unknown reasons. Present in this sample are tens of thousands of clones, 70% to 85% of which were seen just once. The biggest ten clones account for around 1.7% of the sample. The sequenced sample consisted of PBMCs. These receptors all come from a man aged 35-49 years in good health and CMV-seronegative.

This chain connects TRBV28 to TRBJ1-2; 7 bases are shared with TRBD1. The germline V gene has CDR1 MDHEN and CDR2 SYDVKM. CDR3 size: 15 residues. Unmatched junction bases numbered 14, after V lost 5 bases and J lost 8 bases. CDR3 loop: CASSERTGPWEGYTF. The CDR3 nucleotides read TGTGCCAGCAGTGAAAGGACAGGTCCCTGGGAGGGCTACACCTTC.

Worth noting for this clone: Since no conserved phenylalanine or tryptophan closes the CDR3, a read error is the likely cause. The chain carries TRBV14 and TRBJ1-2; perhaps TRBD1 as D (5 bases). The CDR3 loop spans 15 amino acids. The germline CDR1 and CDR2 sequences are SGHDN and FVKESK. V was clipped by 4 bases and J by 6 bases, with 18 bases between them. The CDR3 protein is CASSPGGAGTDGYTL. Here the CDR3 DNA reads TGTGCCAGCAGCCCGGGAGGGGCAGGGACTGATGGCTACACCCTC.

The CDR3 region has the DNA TGTGCCAGCAGCTCAGGGCCGGGTAGCAATCAGCCCCAGCATTTT. It codes for CASSSGPGSNQPQHF. V is TRBV7-2 and J is TRBJ1-5; possibly TRBD1 for D (5 bases). Trimming removed 4 bases at V and 0 bases at J, with 10 bases between. Germline CDR1 and CDR2: SGHTA and FQGNSA. This CDR3 region has 15 residues. Looking up the rest from reference TRBV7-2 and TRBJ1-5 gives the full variable domain: GAGVSQSPSNKVTEKGKDVELRCDPISGHTALYWYRQSLGQGLEFLIYFQGNSAPDKSGLPSDRFSAERTGGSVSTLTIQRTQQEDSAVYLCASSSGPGSNQPQHFGDGTRLSIL.

The chain employs TRBV9 and TRBJ1-5; D is unresolved. Trimming took off 0 bases at V and 5 bases at J, with 9 bases between the two ends. CDR3 size: 14 residues. Per germline, CDR1 SGDLS and CDR2 YYNGEE. Here the CDR3 reads CASSVGVLDQPQHF. The DNA for the CDR3 is TGTGCCAGCAGCGTAGGAGTTTTGGATCAGCCCCAGCATTTT.

This chain uses TRBV7-3 with TRBJ2-1, with a possible D match to TRBD2 (7 bases). CDR3 length: 13 amino acids. Germline V CDR1 and CDR2: SGHTA, FQGTGA. The ends were cut back, 2 bases at V and 9 bases at J, with 11 bases in the middle. This chain's CDR3 is CASSLQGRGEQFF. CDR3 nucleotide sequence: TGTGCCAGCAGCTTACAGGGGAGGGGTGAGCAGTTCTTC.

This chain connects TRBV7-9 to TRBJ2-4; 7 positions match TRBD1. J lost 1 base, V lost 5 bases, and 8 bases had no gene match. CDR1 and CDR2 from the germline V gene are SEHNR and FQNEAQ (reference sequence). This CDR3 has 16 amino acids. The chain's CDR3 is CASSNDRAWAKNIQYF. CDR3 bases: TGTGCCAGCAGCAACGACAGGGCTTGGGCCAAAAACATTCAGTACTTC.

A few counts support this clone. The rearrangement links TRBV6-6 to TRBJ1-2, with 8 bases aligning to TRBD1. The CDR3 contains 15 residues. CDR1 MNHNY and CDR2 SVGAGI come from the germline V gene (reference sequence). J lost 8 bases, V lost 3 bases, and 11 bases had no gene match. The CDR3: CASSYNEDRVRGYTF. DNA for the CDR3: TGTGCCAGCAGTTATAATGAGGACAGGGTCAGAGGCTACACCTTC.

The chain has TRBV18 and TRBJ1-1; TRBD1 agrees at 9 bases. CDR1 KGHSH and CDR2 LQKENI come from the germline V gene. The CDR3 consists of 16 residues. After removal of 2 bases from V and 4 bases from J, the junction contained 8 bases not matched to a gene. The CDR3 region is CASSPDRGGLGTEAFF. The DNA for the CDR3 is TGTGCCAGCTCACCAGACAGGGGGGGCCTAGGCACTGAAGCTTTCTTT. The complete variable domain, with remaining parts taken from reference TRBV18 and TRBJ1-1, reads NAGVMQNPRHLVRRRGQEARLRCSPMKGHSHVYWYRQLPEEGLKFMVYLQKENIIDESGMPKERFSAEFPKEGPSILRIQQVVRGDSAAYFCASSPDRGGLGTEAFFGQGTRLTVV.